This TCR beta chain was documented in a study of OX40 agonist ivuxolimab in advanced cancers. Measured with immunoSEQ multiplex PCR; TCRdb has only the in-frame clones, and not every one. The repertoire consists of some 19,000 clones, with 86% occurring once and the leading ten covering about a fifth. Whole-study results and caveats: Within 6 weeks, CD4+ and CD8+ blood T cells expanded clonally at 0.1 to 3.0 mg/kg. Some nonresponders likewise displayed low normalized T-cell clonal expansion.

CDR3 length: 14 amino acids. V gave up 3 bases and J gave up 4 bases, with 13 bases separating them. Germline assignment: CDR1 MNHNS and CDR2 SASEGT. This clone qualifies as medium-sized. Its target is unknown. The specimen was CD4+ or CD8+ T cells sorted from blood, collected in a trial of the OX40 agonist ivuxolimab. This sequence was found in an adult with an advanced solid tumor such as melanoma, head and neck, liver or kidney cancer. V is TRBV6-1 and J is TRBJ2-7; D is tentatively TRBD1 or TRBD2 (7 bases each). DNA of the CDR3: TGTGCCAGCAGTGACAGGGGGGGGAGATACGAGCAGTACTTC. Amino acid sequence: CASSDRGGRYEQYF.